This TCR beta chain was recovered during a study of blood T cell repertoires in COVID-19. About the study: Donors in the United States, Italy and Spain gave samples during acute or convalescent COVID-19.

This clone appeared a single time. Method: immunoSEQ multiplex PCR; TCRdb's copy keeps in-frame clones and lacks some. The sample has about 390,000 clones, 80% to 90% seen once. The receptor's source is a woman aged 60-70 years with COVID-19, enrolled during active disease. The source material was peripheral blood.

CDR3: CASSLAPTGGSNGYTF. CDR3 DNA: TGTGCCAGCAGCTTGGCCCCCACAGGGGGCTCGAATGGCTACACCTTC. The chain uses TRBV11-2 and TRBJ1-2, with 9 bases identical to TRBD1. From germline, CDR1 is SGHAT and CDR2 FQNNGV. J gave up 6 bases and V 3 bases, and 11 bases lay outside the gene matches. The CDR3 is 16 residues long.